These T cell receptor beta chains were read from a single sample in a study of cytotoxic CD8 clonotypes in ibrutinib-treated CLL. TCRdb keeps only in-frame clones here, not all; method: immunoSEQ multiplex PCR. The sample yields approximately 30,000 clones, around two thirds seen once. This specimen was PBMCs, taken after 24 months of ibrutinib treatment. These receptors originate from a human donor with chronic lymphocytic leukemia. Each CDR3 is given with its conserved first and last residue. Fields, in order: D gene, V gene, J gene, CDR3 length, clone size, CDR3 protein, CDR3 DNA. A D gene is named only where the DNA matches it firmly. Clone size is shown for a subset of rows, as once, few, many or a class of expanded clone.

TRBD1,TRBV2,TRBJ1-4,14,few,CASTPDRVGEKLFF,TGTGCCAGCACCCCGGACAGGGTCGGAGAAAAACTGTTTTTT
TRBD2,TRBV6-4,TRBJ2-3,16,.,CASSPTSGGPTDTQYF,TGTGCCAGCAGCCCGACTAGCGGGGGGCCTACAGATACGCAGTATTTT
.,TRBV25-1,TRBJ2-7,12,.,CASSQLPYEQYF,TGTGCCAGCAGCCAGCTTCCCTACGAGCAGTACTTC
TRBD2,TRBV11-1,TRBJ2-5,16,.,CASRPALAGYQETQYF,TGTGCCAGCAGGCCAGCCCTAGCGGGTTATCAAGAGACCCAGTACTTC
TRBD1,TRBV6-6,TRBJ2-3,16,.,CASSYPSGTGSDTQYF,TGTGCCAGCAGTTACCCCTCTGGGACAGGGAGCGATACGCAGTATTTT
.,TRBV12-2,TRBJ2-7,11,.,CASRGLYEQYF,TGTGCAAGTCGTGGCCTATACGAGCAGTACTTC
.,TRBV30,TRBJ1-3,13,.,CAWRPVSGNTIYF,TGTGCCTGGAGACCGGTCTCTGGAAACACCATATATTTT
.,TRBV7-9,TRBJ1-1,12,once,CASSSLSTEAFF,TGTGCCAGCAGCTCGTTGAGCACTGAAGCTTTCTTT
TRBD1,TRBV30,TRBJ1-5,13,few,CAWRGGPGQPQHF,TGTGCCTGGAGAGGGGGCCCGGGACAGCCCCAGCATTTT
.,TRBV27,TRBJ1-5,14,.,CASKSLGSNQPQHF,TGTGCCAGCAAATCCCTCGGGAGCAATCAGCCCCAGCATTTT
.,TRBV7-2,TRBJ2-2,16,.,CASSLPGGGNTGELFF,TGTGCCAGCAGCCTTCCGGGCGGGGGCAACACCGGGGAGCTGTTTTTT
TRBD1,TRBV6-9,TRBJ2-6,19,once,CASSYKLGQGCSGANVLTF,TGTGCCAGCAGTTACAAGTTGGGACAGGGGTGCTCTGGGGCCAACGTCCTGACTTTC
.,TRBV28,TRBJ2-3,14,.,CASDHRGRTDTQYF,TGTGCCAGCGACCACCGTGGCCGCACAGATACGCAGTATTTT
.,TRBV18,TRBJ1-2,13,.,CASLTSLEDGYTF,TGTGCCAGCTTAACGTCCCTGGAGGATGGCTACACCTTC
TRBD1,TRBV28,TRBJ1-4,16,.,CASRGQGGITNEKLFF,TGTGCCAGTCGGGGACAGGGGGGAATAACTAATGAAAAACTGTTTTTT
TRBD1,TRBV4-2,TRBJ1-5,15,few,CASSQDRRGHQPQHF,TGTGCCAGCAGCCAAGATAGGAGGGGGCATCAGCCCCAGCATTTT
TRBD1,TRBV19,TRBJ2-5,15,.,CASSNYGQAQETQYF,TGTGCCAGTAGTAACTACGGACAGGCTCAAGAGACCCAGTACTTC
.,TRBV11-2,TRBJ2-7,14,.,CASSSNRGADEQYF,TGTGCCAGCAGTTCCAACCGGGGGGCAGACGAGCAGTACTTC
.,TRBV2,TRBJ1-5,13,.,CASSDRESQPQHF,TGTGCCAGCAGTGACAGGGAGAGTCAGCCCCAGCATTTT
TRBD1,TRBV5-3,TRBJ1-2,15,once,CARSPGQGFIYGYTF,TGTGCCAGAAGCCCGGGACAGGGTTTTATCTATGGCTACACCTTC
.,TRBV7-2,TRBJ1-3,16,few,CASSARTRDSGNTIYF,TGTGCCAGCAGCGCGCGGACAAGGGACTCTGGAAACACCATATATTTT
TRBD1,TRBV11-2,TRBJ1-4,12,few,CASRQTGKKLFF,TGTGCCAGCAGACAGACAGGGAAAAAACTGTTTTTT
.,TRBV19,TRBJ2-1,13,.,CASAPATYNEQFF,TGTGCCAGTGCGCCAGCTACGTACAATGAGCAGTTCTTC
TRBD1,TRBV6-5,TRBJ1-2,14,.,CASSPGTGIYGYTF,TGTGCCAGCAGCCCCGGGACAGGGATCTATGGCTACACCTTC
.,TRBV30,TRBJ2-7,13,few,CAWSFRGRYEQYF,TGTGCCTGGAGTTTCAGGGGTCGGTACGAGCAGTACTTC
.,TRBV5-1,TRBJ2-3,14,.,CASSLNAASDTQYF,TGCGCCAGCAGCTTGAACGCGGCGTCAGATACGCAGTATTTT
.,TRBV7-9,TRBJ2-5,16,.,CASSLGGPSYQETQYF,TGTGCCAGCAGCTTAGGGGGACCTTCGTACCAAGAGACCCAGTACTTC
.,TRBV18,TRBJ1-2,16,.,CASSPLPDRSNYGYTF,TGTGCCAGCTCACCACTCCCCGACAGGAGCAACTATGGCTACACCTTC
TRBD1,TRBV5-1,TRBJ2-4,14,.,CASSLGGTGDIQYF,TGCGCCAGCAGCTTGGGAGGGACAGGGGACATTCAGTACTTC
.,TRBV30,TRBJ2-4,16,.,CAWRLWGGPRGSIQYF,TGTGCCTGGAGGCTTTGGGGGGGGCCGCGGGGTAGCATTCAGTACTTC
.,TRBV29-1,TRBJ2-1,12,.,CSANSGVNEQFF,TGCAGCGCCAACTCAGGGGTCAATGAGCAGTTCTTC
TRBD1,TRBV5-1,TRBJ1-4,16,.,CASSSLPAGGNEKLFF,TGCGCCAGCAGCTCCCTCCCAGCAGGGGGTAATGAAAAACTGTTTTTT
.,TRBV29-1,TRBJ1-1,13,.,CSVDRQTPGGAFF,TGCAGCGTTGATCGGCAGACCCCCGGGGGAGCTTTCTTT
.,TRBV28,TRBJ2-3,13,.,CASSPEAPNTQYF,TGTGCCAGCAGTCCTGAGGCCCCCAATACGCAGTATTTT
.,TRBV7-2,TRBJ2-7,11,.,CASSLVYEQYF,TGTGCCAGCAGCTTAGTCTACGAGCAGTACTTC
TRBD2,TRBV5-1,TRBJ2-5,17,.,CASSSGTSGGYQETQYF,TGCGCCAGCAGCTCGGGGACTAGCGGGGGGTACCAAGAGACCCAGTACTTC
.,TRBV9,TRBJ1-3,14,few,CASSVSGSGNTIYF,TGTGCCAGCAGCGTGTCGGGCTCTGGAAACACCATATATTTT
.,TRBV28,TRBJ2-5,14,.,CASTPPGRRETQYF,TGTGCCAGCACCCCCCCGGGGCGACGGGAGACCCAGTACTTC
.,TRBV5-1,TRBJ1-5,15,.,CASSLAGGDGQPQHF,TGCGCCAGCAGCTTGGCCGGCGGGGACGGCCAGCCCCAGCATTTT
.,TRBV29-1,TRBJ1-3,14,.,CSVEDPFSGNTIYF,TGCAGCGTTGAAGACCCTTTCTCTGGAAACACCATATATTTT
.,TRBV11-2,TRBJ1-2,15,.,CASSLGRGLDYGYTF,TGTGCCAGCAGCTTAGGCCGGGGGCTGGACTATGGCTACACCTTC
.,TRBV6-4,TRBJ1-2,15,.,CASSDSMGGANGYTF,TGTGCCAGCAGTGACTCGATGGGAGGGGCCAATGGCTACACCTTC
.,TRBV5-8,TRBJ2-7,14,.,CASSGRLKTYEQYF,TGTGCCAGCAGCGGGCGCTTGAAAACCTACGAGCAGTACTTC
TRBD2,TRBV28,TRBJ2-3,17,.,CASSLSGTRSRTDTQYF,TGTGCCAGCAGTTTATCCGGGACTAGGTCGCGCACAGATACGCAGTATTTT
TRBD1,TRBV5-1,TRBJ2-7,14,.,CASSFGTGGPEQYF,TGCGCCAGCAGCTTCGGGACAGGGGGTCCCGAGCAGTACTTC
.,TRBV7-2,TRBJ1-2,15,few,CASSFLPREILGYTF,TGTGCCAGCAGCTTTTTGCCCCGGGAAATATTGGGCTACACCTTC
TRBD1,TRBV29-1,TRBJ2-7,13,.,CSATGTVIYEQYF,TGCAGCGCTACCGGGACAGTAATCTACGAGCAGTACTTC
.,TRBV7-2,TRBJ2-1,15,.,CASLGGRLHYNEQFF,TGTGCCAGCCTAGGTGGTAGACTCCACTACAATGAGCAGTTCTTC
.,TRBV7-2,TRBJ1-1,13,.,CASSLQGYTEAFF,TGTGCCAGCAGCTTACAGGGGTACACTGAAGCTTTCTTT
.,TRBV9,TRBJ2-5,13,.,CASSVELGETQYF,TGTGCCAGCAGCGTAGAACTAGGGGAGACCCAGTACTTC
.,TRBV30,TRBJ2-2,14,.,CAWSQAGWAGELFF,TGTGCCTGGAGTCAGGCAGGGTGGGCCGGGGAGCTGTTTTTT
TRBD2,TRBV2,TRBJ2-5,15,.,CASSRRLAGQETQYF,TGTGCCAGCAGTAGACGACTAGCGGGGCAAGAGACCCAGTACTTC
TRBD1,TRBV29-1,TRBJ1-2,13,.,CSVGQGAVGGYTF,TGCAGCGTAGGACAGGGGGCGGTAGGAGGCTACACCTTC
.,TRBV19,TRBJ1-5,12,.,CASSISLEPQHF,TGTGCCAGTAGTATCTCCCTTGAGCCCCAGCATTTT
.,TRBV28,TRBJ1-3,14,.,CASSPGISGNTIYF,TGTGCCAGCAGTCCGGGGATCTCTGGAAACACCATATATTTT